These 21 T cell receptor beta chains originate from one sample sequenced in a study of CD8 T cells in Susac syndrome (dated by TCRdb to between 2018 and 2021). Library preparation was by the immunoSEQ multiplex PCR assay. RNA was extracted using the RNeasy kit, and roughly 0.45 to 1 microgram was reverse transcribed with random hexamers. The public reads were run again by TCRdb, first through fastp at Q25 and then through MiXCR, and only productive beta chains were kept. For every CDR3 protein sequence, its rows merge into one entry that carries the most common genes and DNA. The sample records about 140,000 distinct CDR3 sequences, approximately 95% of which are singletons. The ten most abundant clones make up 0.14% of the sample. Source material: CD4+ T cells from PBMCs. These receptors all stem from a human donor with Susac syndrome.

CDR3 sequence reads: CSASTGHGYTF. CDR3 coding DNA: TGCAGTGCTAGTACAGGGCATGGCTACACCTTC. The chain uses TRBV20-1 and TRBJ1-2, with D possibly TRBD1 on 6 matching bases. V shed 3 bases and J shed 6 bases, with 8 bases lying between them. Germline V lookup: CDR1 DFQATT, CDR2 SNEGSKA (reference sequence). The CDR3 totals 11 residues.

The chain employs TRBV29-1 and TRBJ1-4, with D perhaps TRBD1 (5 bases). Between the trimmed V and J ends, which lost 7 bases and 0 bases, there was a span of 12 bases. Germline loops: CDR1 SQVTM, CDR2 ANQGSEA. The CDR3 is 14 residues long. CDR3: CSASQGSTNEKLFF. CDR3 in DNA: TGCAGCGCTTCGCAGGGATCAACTAATGAAAAACTGTTTTTT. Looking up the rest from reference TRBV29-1 and TRBJ1-4 gives the full variable domain: SAVISQKPSRDICQRGTSLTIQCQVDSQVTMMFWYRQQPGQSLTLIATANQGSEATYESGFVIDKFPISRPNLTFSTLTVSNMSPEDSSIYLCSASQGSTNEKLFFGSGTQLSVL.

CDR3 residues: CASSQGTSGTSYEQYF. The CDR3 DNA reads TGTGCCAGCAGCCAAGGGACTAGCGGGACCTCCTACGAGCAGTACTTC. The J gene is TRBJ2-7, the V gene TRBV7-9, with 13 bases matching TRBD2. The germline CDR1 and CDR2 sequences are SEHNR and FQNEAQ (reference sequence). CDR3 length equals 16 residues. Trimming at V came to 5 bases and at J to 0 bases, leaving 4 bases not matched to a gene.

The chain links TRBV12-3 or TRBV12-4 to TRBJ2-1; 11 bases agree with TRBD1. The CDR3 is 16 residues long. After removal of 3 bases from V and 7 bases from J, the junction contained 8 bases not matched to a gene. CDR3 protein: CASSFGDRGFGNEQFF. CDR3 nucleotide sequence: TGTGCCAGCAGTTTTGGGGACAGGGGGTTCGGGAATGAGCAGTTCTTC.

This clonotype was counted only a few times. The junction departs from the called germline gene at one end, perhaps through a read error. The rearrangement uses TRBV2 and TRBJ2-2; D call uncertain. The CDR3 has 11 residues. CDR1 is SNHLY, CDR2 FYNNEI, per germline. CDR3 region: CASSVTGELFF. In DNA form, the CDR3 reads TGTGCCAGTAGTGTTACCGGGGAGCTGTTTTTT.

The chain joins TRBV21-1 to TRBJ1-4; TRBD1, the table's D call, was not compared with the DNA. TRBV21-1 is designated a pseudogene. The CDR3 contains 14 residues. CDR3 residues: CASSIKRDREKLFF. CDR3 DNA sequence: TGTGCCAGCAGCATAAAACGGGACAGGGAAAAACTGTTTTTT.

The V call is TRBV9, the J call TRBJ2-1, with 14 bases fitting TRBD2. Per germline, CDR1 SGDLS and CDR2 YYNGEE. Losses at the gene ends were 4 bases for V and 9 bases for J; bases not matched to a gene: 9. CDR3 length: 16 residues. This CDR3 is CASSPGTSGRFSEQFF. The CDR3 nucleotides read TGTGCCAGCAGCCCGGGGACTAGCGGGAGATTTTCTGAGCAGTTCTTC.

This chain links TRBV4-1 with TRBJ2-7; unclear D gene. The CDR3 consists of 13 residues. Germline CDR1 is MGHRA and CDR2 is YSYEKL. V was shortened by 4 bases and J by 10 bases, with 17 bases between the two germline ends. This CDR3 reads CASSLNAFWIQYF. The CDR3 region has the DNA TGCGCCAGCAGCCTGAACGCTTTTTGGATTCAGTACTTC.

The chain combines TRBV20-1 with TRBJ2-3, with TRBD2 matching 14 bases. The CDR3 sequence is 16 residues long. V lost 3 bases and J lost 3; bases outside the gene matches: 5. In germline, CDR1 is DFQATT, CDR2 SNEGSKA (reference sequence). The CDR3 sequence: CSASSTSGGVTDTQYF. The CDR3 DNA reads TGCAGTGCTAGTTCGACTAGCGGGGGGGTAACAGATACGCAGTATTTT.

J is TRBJ2-5 and V is TRBV25-1; D not certain. The V end lost 2 bases, the J end lost 7 bases, and 11 bases lay between the germline ends. The CDR3 spans 13 residues. Germline loops: CDR1 MGHDK, CDR2 SYGVNS. The CDR3 here is CASSEQVSGTQYF. CDR3 in DNA: TGTGCCAGCAGTGAACAAGTTTCGGGGACCCAGTACTTC.

This clonotype was seen more than once but under ten times. The V and J genes are TRBV5-1 and TRBJ2-7; TRBD1 agrees at 10 bases. J lost 4 bases, V lost 9 bases, and 7 bases had no gene match. The CDR3 runs 13 residues. Germline V gene lookup returns CDR1 SGHRS and CDR2 YFSETQ. DNA of the CDR3: TGCGCCACCGGGACAGGGGTTGGATACGAGCAGTACTTC. This gives the protein CATGTGVGYEQYF.

The CDR3 loop reads CASSQDFTGRETQYF. CDR3 in DNA: TGTGCCAGCAGCCAAGATTTCACGGGGAGAGAGACCCAGTACTTC. The J gene is TRBJ2-5, the V gene TRBV3-1, with a tentative D call TRBD2 (5 bases). Germline CDR1 and CDR2: LGHDT and YNNKEL (reference sequence). Trimming left V 0 bases short and J 4 bases short, with 12 bases between. The CDR3 totals 15 residues.

The chain employs TRBV6-5 and TRBJ2-4; D may be TRBD2 (6 bases). The germline CDR1 and CDR2 sequences are MNHEY and SVGAGI. The ends were cut back, 8 bases at V and 1 base at J, with 9 bases in the middle. The CDR3 has 13 residues. The CDR3 sequence: CASGGSAKNIQYF. CDR3 sequence (DNA): TGTGCCAGCGGGGGGTCGGCCAAAAACATTCAGTACTTC.

The chain recombines TRBV27 with TRBJ2-5; 8 nucleotides line up with TRBD2. Per the germline V gene, CDR1 is MNHEY and CDR2 is SMNVEV (reference sequence). The CDR3 is 15 amino acids. V shed 5 bases, J shed 5 bases, and the junction held 10 bases outside the gene matches. The CDR3 sequence is CASSPNSGTWETQYF. CDR3 in DNA: TGTGCCAGCAGTCCCAATAGCGGGACCTGGGAGACCCAGTACTTC.

This sequence joins TRBV5-1 and TRBJ2-7, with TRBD1 identical over 7 bases. CDR3 length equals 15 residues. Germline CDR1 SGHRS, CDR2 YFSETQ. Unmatched junction bases numbered 11, after V lost 4 bases and J lost 4 bases. CDR3 DNA: TGCGCCAGCAGCGAGGCCGGGACAGCCGGTTACGAGCAGTACTTC. The encoded protein is CASSEAGTAGYEQYF.

The V gene is TRBV11-2, the J gene TRBJ2-3; 11 nucleotides match TRBD2. This CDR3 is built from 17 residues. Germline V gene lookup returns CDR1 SGHAT and CDR2 FQNNGV. J gave up 6 bases and V 1 base, and 9 bases lay outside the gene matches. The CDR3 loop reads CASSLVEGLAAPDTQYF. CDR3 DNA sequence: TGTGCCAGCAGCTTAGTTGAGGGACTAGCGGCCCCGGATACGCAGTATTTT.

The chain uses TRBV4-3 and TRBJ2-1; 14 bases fit TRBD2. CDR1 and CDR2 (germline): LGHNA, YSLEER. This CDR3 is built from 16 residues. Germline trimming cut 4 bases from V and 6 bases from J; bases unmatched to any gene: 5. The CDR3 loop reads CASSRLGLAGVNEQFF. The CDR3 DNA reads as TGCGCCAGCAGCCGGCTGGGACTAGCGGGAGTCAATGAGCAGTTCTTC.

This chain links TRBV30 with TRBJ1-1, with TRBD1 as a possible D gene (5 bases). CDR1 is GTSNPN and CDR2 is SVGIG in the germline V gene (reference sequence). The CDR3 totals 12 residues. Trimming pared 2 bases from V and 7 bases from J, leaving 11 bases between. CDR3 nucleotides: TGTGCCTGGAGTTGGGGGTGGAGTGAAGCTTTCTTT. It translates to CAWSWGWSEAFF.

The chain uses TRBV30 and TRBJ2-5; perhaps TRBD2 as D (6 bases). The CDR3 contains 14 residues. V was clipped by 4 bases and J by 5 bases, with 17 bases between them. Germline loops: CDR1 GTSNPN, CDR2 SVGIG (reference sequence). DNA of the CDR3: TGTGCCTGGAACCCGGGGGAATTCTGGGAGACCCAGTACTTC. Translating it yields CAWNPGEFWETQYF.

The gene calls are TRBV25-1 and TRBJ2-3, with TRBD1 as a possible D gene (5 bases). This CDR3 is built from 18 residues. The germline V gene encodes CDR1 MGHDK and CDR2 SYGVNS. Trimming took off 1 base at V and 6 bases at J, with 23 bases between the two ends. CDR3 sequence reads: CASSEWGSGRADGDTQYF. DNA for the CDR3: TGTGCCAGCAGTGAATGGGGTTCGGGCAGGGCCGACGGGGATACGCAGTATTTT.

V usage is TRBV9 and J usage is TRBJ1-2; weak D call: TRBD1 (5 bases). This CDR3 comprises 14 residues. From germline, CDR1 is SGDLS and CDR2 YYNGEE. Trimming stripped 4 bases from V and 3 bases from J, with 13 bases between. This CDR3 reads CASSPLGVDYGYTF. CDR3 DNA: TGTGCCAGCAGCCCTTTGGGGGTTGACTATGGCTACACCTTC.